This TCR beta chain was sequenced in a study of blood T cell repertoires in COVID-19. For the study at large: Nucleic acid was either cDNA or gDNA, and it came from T cells, B-cell-depleted T cells, or PBMCs.

This table comes from immunoSEQ multiplex PCR, and its TCRdb copy is limited to in-frame clones, with some not included. The data contain more than 200,000 clones, roughly 80% of them singletons. The CDR3 has 15 amino acids. The V gene end was trimmed by 6 bases and the J gene end by 8 bases; junction bases not matched to a gene: 6. Germline loops: CDR1 SEHNR, CDR2 FQNEAQ (reference sequence). This clone has more than one count but fewer than ten. The sequencing sample was made of peripheral blood. This chain connects TRBV7-9 to TRBJ2-2; 13 bases map to TRBD2. The TCR originated in a woman older than 75 with acute or convalescent COVID-19. The CDR3, as DNA: TGTGCCAGCAGTCCCAGGACTAGCGGGAGTGGGGAGCTGTTTTTT. Its translation is CASSPRTSGSGELFF.